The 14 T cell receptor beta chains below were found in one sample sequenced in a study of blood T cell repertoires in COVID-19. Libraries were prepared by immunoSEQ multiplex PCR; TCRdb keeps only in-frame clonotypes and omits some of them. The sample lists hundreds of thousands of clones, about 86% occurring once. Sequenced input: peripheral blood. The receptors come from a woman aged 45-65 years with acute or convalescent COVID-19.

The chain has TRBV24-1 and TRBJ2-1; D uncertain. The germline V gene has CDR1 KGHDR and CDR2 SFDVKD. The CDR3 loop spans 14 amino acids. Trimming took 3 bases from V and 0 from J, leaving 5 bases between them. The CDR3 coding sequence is TGTGCCACCAGTGATAGTAGCTCCTACAATGAGCAGTTCTTC. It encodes CATSDSSSYNEQFF.

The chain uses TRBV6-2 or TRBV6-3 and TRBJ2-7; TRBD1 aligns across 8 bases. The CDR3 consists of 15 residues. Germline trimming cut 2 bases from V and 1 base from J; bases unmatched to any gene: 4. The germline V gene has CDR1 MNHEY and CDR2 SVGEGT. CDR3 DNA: TGTGCCAGCAGTTACCCTCAGGGGGCATCCTACGAGCAGTACTTC. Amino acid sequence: CASSYPQGASYEQYF.

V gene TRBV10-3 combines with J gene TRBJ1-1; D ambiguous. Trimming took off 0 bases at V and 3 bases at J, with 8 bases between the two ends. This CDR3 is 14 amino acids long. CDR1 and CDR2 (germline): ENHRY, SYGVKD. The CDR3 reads CAISESTGYTEAFF. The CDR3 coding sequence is TGTGCCATCAGTGAGTCGACGGGGTACACTGAAGCTTTCTTT.

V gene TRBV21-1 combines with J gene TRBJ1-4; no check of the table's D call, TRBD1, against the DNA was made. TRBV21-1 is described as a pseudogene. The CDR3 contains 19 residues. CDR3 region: CASSSPKSRDREGSEKLFF. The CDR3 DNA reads TGTGCCAGCAGCAGCCCGAAGTCCCGGGACAGGGAGGGTAGCGAAAAACTGTTTTTT.

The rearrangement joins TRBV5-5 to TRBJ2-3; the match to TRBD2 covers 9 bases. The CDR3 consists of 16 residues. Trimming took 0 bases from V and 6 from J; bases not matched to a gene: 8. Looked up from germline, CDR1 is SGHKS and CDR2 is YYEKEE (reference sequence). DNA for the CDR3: TGTGCCAGCAGCTTGGGGAATAGCGGGGGACCCGATACGCAGTATTTT. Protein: CASSLGNSGGPDTQYF.

CDR3 in amino acids: CASSLVAGGAYEQYF. CDR3 bases: TGCGCCAGCAGCTTGGTGGCAGGGGGTGCCTACGAGCAGTACTTC. The V and J genes are TRBV5-1 and TRBJ2-7; 7 bases agree with TRBD1. With 0 bases clipped from V and 2 bases from J, the junction kept 5 bases outside the gene matches. CDR1 SGHRS and CDR2 YFSETQ come from the germline V gene. CDR3 length equals 15 residues.

CDR3 protein: CASSSSRTGRAYEQYF. In DNA, the CDR3 is TGTGCCAGCAGCTCCTCCCGGACAGGTAGAGCCTACGAGCAGTACTTC. J is TRBJ2-7 and V is TRBV11-3, with 7 bases that match TRBD1. The V gene end was trimmed by 4 bases and the J gene end by 2 bases; junction bases not matched to a gene: 11. CDR3 length: 16 residues. The germline V gene encodes CDR1 SGHNT and CDR2 YENEEA. Drawing the rest from reference TRBV11-3 and TRBJ2-7, the complete variable domain is EAGVVQSPRYKIIEKKQPVAFWCNPISGHNTLYWYLQNLGQGPELLIRYENEEAVDDSQLPKDRFSAERLKGVDSTLKIQPAELGDSAVYLCASSSSRTGRAYEQYFGPGTRLTVT.

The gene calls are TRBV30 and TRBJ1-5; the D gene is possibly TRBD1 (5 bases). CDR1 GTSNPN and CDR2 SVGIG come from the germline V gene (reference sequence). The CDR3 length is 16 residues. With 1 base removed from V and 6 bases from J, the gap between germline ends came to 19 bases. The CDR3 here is CAWSDSSRVLGQPQHF. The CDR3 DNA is TGTGCCTGGAGTGACTCCTCCAGGGTCCTGGGTCAGCCCCAGCATTTT.

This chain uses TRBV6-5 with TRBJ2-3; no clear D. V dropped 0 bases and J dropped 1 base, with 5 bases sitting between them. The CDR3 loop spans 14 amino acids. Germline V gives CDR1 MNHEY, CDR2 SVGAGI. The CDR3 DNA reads TGTGCCAGCAGTTACTCGGGCCGCACAGATACGCAGTATTTT. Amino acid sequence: CASSYSGRTDTQYF.

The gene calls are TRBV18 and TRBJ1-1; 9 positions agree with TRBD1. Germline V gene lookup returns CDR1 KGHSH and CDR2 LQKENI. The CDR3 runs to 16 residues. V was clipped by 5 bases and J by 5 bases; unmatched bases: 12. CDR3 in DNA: TGTGCCAGCTCAATCAACAGGGGGCAGTCGGGAACTGAAGCTTTCTTT. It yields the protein CASSINRGQSGTEAFF.

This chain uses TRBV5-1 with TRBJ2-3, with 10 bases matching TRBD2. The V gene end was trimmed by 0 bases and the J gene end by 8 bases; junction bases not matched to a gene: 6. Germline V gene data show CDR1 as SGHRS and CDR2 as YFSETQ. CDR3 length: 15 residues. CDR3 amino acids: CASSLVASGSVTQYF. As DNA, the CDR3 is TGCGCCAGCAGCTTGGTGGCTAGCGGGAGTGTTACGCAGTATTTT.

CDR3 loop: CASSFVLDRVGNIQYF. In nucleotides, the CDR3 is TGTGCCAGCAGCTTCGTTCTGGACAGGGTCGGGAACATTCAGTACTTC. The chain combines TRBV11-2 with TRBJ2-4, with 8 bases fitting TRBD1. Unmatched junction bases numbered 11, after V lost 3 bases and J lost 7 bases. Per the germline V gene, CDR1 is SGHAT and CDR2 is FQNNGV. This CDR3 spans 16 amino acids.

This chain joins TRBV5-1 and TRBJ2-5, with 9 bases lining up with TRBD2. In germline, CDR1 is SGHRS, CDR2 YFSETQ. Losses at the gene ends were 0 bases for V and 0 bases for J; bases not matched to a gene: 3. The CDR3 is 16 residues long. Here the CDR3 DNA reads TGCGCCAGCAGCTTGGAACCTAGCGGGGACCAAGAGACCCAGTACTTC. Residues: CASSLEPSGDQETQYF.

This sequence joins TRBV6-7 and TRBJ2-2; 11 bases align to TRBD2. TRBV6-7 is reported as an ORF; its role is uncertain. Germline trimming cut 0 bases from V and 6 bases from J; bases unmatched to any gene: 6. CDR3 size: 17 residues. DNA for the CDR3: TGTGCCAGCAGTTACTCGATAATTAGCGGGGGGGCCGGGGAGCTGTTTTTT. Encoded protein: CASSYSIISGGAGELFF.